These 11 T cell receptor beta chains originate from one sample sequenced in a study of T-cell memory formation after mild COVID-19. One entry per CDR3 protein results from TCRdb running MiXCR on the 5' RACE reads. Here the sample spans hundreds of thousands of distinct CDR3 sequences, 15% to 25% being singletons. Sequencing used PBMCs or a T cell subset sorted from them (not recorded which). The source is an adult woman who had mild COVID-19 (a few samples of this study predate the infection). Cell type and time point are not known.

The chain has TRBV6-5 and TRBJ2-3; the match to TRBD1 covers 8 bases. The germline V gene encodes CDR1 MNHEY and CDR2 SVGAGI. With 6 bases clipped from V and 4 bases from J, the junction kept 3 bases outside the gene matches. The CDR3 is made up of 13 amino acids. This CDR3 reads CASRQGQADTQYF. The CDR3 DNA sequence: TGTGCCAGCAGACAGGGACAGGCAGATACGCAGTATTTT.

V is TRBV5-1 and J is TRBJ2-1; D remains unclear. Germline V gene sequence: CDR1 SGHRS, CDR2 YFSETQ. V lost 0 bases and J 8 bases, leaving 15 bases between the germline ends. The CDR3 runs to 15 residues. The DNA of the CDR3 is TGCGCCAGCAGCTTGGGTCCGAGGCCCGTCGATGAGCAGTTCTTC. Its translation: CASSLGPRPVDEQFF. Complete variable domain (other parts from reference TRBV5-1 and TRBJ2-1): KAGVTQTPRYLIKTRGQQVTLSCSPISGHRSVSWYQQTPGQGLQFLFEYFSETQRNKGNFPGRFSGRQFSNSRSEMNVSTLELGDSALYLCASSLGPRPVDEQFFGPGTRLTVL.

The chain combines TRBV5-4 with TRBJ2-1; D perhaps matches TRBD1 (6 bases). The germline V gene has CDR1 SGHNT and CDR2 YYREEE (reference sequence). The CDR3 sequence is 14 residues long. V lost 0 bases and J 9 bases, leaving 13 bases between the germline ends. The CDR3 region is CASSLVGAEREQFF. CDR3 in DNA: TGTGCCAGCAGCTTGGTGGGGGCAGAGCGTGAGCAGTTCTTC.

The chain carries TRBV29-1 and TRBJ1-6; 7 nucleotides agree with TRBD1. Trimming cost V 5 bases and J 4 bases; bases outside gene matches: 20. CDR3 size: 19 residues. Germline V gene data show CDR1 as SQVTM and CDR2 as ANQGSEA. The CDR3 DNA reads TGCAGCGTTTACCTCACTTGGGGGACAGTGCCCGATTATAATTCACCCCTCCACTTT. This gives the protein CSVYLTWGTVPDYNSPLHF.

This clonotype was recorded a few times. CDR3 sequence reads: CAISQTGTGRYEQYF. DNA for the CDR3: TGTGCCATCAGTCAAACCGGGACAGGACGCTACGAGCAGTACTTC. The chain joins TRBV10-3 to TRBJ2-7; 8 positions match TRBD1. Germline V gene data show CDR1 as ENHRY and CDR2 as SYGVKD. The V gene end was trimmed by 5 bases and the J gene end by 3 bases; junction bases not matched to a gene: 9. This CDR3 is built from 15 residues.

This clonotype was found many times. Here the CDR3 DNA reads TGTGCCAGCAGCTTACGGCGAGTCCGCGGACAGGGCCGCTACACCTTC. Protein: CASSLRRVRGQGRYTF. The J gene is TRBJ1-2, the V gene TRBV7-2; 8 bases line up with TRBD1. Germline assignment: CDR1 SGHTA and CDR2 FQGNSA. The trim removed 2 bases at V and 9 bases at J, leaving 14 bases unmatched. The CDR3 length is 16 residues.

The CDR3 coding sequence is TGTGCCATCAGAGACTCGACAGGATTTGGCGAGCAGTACTTC. Protein product: CAIRDSTGFGEQYF. The chain has TRBV10-3 and TRBJ2-7; D might be TRBD1 (6 bases). CDR3 length equals 14 residues. Trimming cost V 6 bases and J 6 bases, with 18 bases left between them. The germline V gene has CDR1 ENHRY and CDR2 SYGVKD.

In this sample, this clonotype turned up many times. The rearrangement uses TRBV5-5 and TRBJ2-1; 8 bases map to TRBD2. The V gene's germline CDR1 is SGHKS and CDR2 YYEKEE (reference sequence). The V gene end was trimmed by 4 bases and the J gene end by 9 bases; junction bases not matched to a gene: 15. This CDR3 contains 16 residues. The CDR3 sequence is CASSRTSPVVFGEQFF. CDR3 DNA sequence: TGTGCCAGCAGCAGGACTAGCCCCGTGGTTTTCGGTGAGCAGTTCTTC. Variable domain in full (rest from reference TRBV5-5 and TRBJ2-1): DAGVTQSPTHLIKTRGQQVTLRCSPISGHKSVSWYQQVLGQGPQFIFQYYEKEERGRGNFPDRFSARQFPNYSSELNVNALLLGDSALYLCASSRTSPVVFGEQFFGPGTRLTVL.

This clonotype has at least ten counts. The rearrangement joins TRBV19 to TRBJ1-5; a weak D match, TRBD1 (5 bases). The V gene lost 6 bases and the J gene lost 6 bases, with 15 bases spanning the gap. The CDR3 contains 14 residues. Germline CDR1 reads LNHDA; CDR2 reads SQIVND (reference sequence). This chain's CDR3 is CASSGKGSFQPQHF. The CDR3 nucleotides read TGTGCCAGTAGCGGGAAGGGGAGTTTTCAGCCCCAGCATTTT.

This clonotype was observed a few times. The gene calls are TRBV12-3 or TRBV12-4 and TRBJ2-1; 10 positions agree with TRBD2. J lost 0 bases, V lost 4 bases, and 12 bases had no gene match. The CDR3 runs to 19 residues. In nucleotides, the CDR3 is TGTGCCAGCAGTTCCCCCGGGACTAGCGAGGCGAGCTCCTACAATGAGCAGTTCTTC. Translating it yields CASSSPGTSEASSYNEQFF.

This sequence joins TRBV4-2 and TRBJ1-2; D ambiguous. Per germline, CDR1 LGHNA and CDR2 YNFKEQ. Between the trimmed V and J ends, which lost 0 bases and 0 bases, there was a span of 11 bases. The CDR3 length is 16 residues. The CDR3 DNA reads TGTGCCAGCAGCCAAGACGGCTCCGAGGCTAACTATGGCTACACCTTC. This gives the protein CASSQDGSEANYGYTF.